The 3 T cell receptor beta chains below come from one sample, sequenced in a study of identical twins. TCRdb processed the 5' RACE reads anew with MiXCR; each CDR3 protein has one entry. The sample includes 400,000 to 650,000 distinct CDR3 sequences, under 25% of them seen just once. The data were also submitted as part of a second study, on T cells expressing NK-cell markers.

The sample comprised CD4+ T cells sorted from blood. Receptor source: a woman between 18 and 30 years old in good health.

This clonotype occurred a few times. This chain connects TRBV5-8 to TRBJ1-1; TRBD1 matches 7 bases. Looked up from germline, CDR1 is SGHTS and CDR2 is YDEGEE. V gave up 2 bases and J gave up 3 bases; unmatched junction bases: 4. There are 14 residues in the CDR3. This CDR3 is CASSLDDRDTEAFF. CDR3 nucleotides: TGTGCCAGCAGCTTAGATGACAGGGACACTGAAGCTTTCTTT.

This chain connects TRBV18 to TRBJ2-7, with D perhaps TRBD1 or TRBD2 (6 bases each). V gave up 4 bases and J gave up 3 bases, with 16 bases separating them. Germline loops: CDR1 KGHSH, CDR2 LQKENI. The CDR3 sequence is 15 residues long. The CDR3 region is CASSLSLQGGYEQYF. The CDR3 nucleotides are TGTGCCAGCTCACTGAGTTTACAGGGAGGCTACGAGCAGTACTTC.

This clonotype has only a few counts. The rearrangement links TRBV5-1 to TRBJ2-2; either TRBD1 or TRBD2 may supply D (6 bases each). CDR1 and CDR2 (germline): SGHRS, YFSETQ. There are 15 residues in the CDR3. The V and J ends lost 7 bases and 4 bases respectively, with 17 bases between them. This CDR3 reads CASRLGGRITGELFF. CDR3 sequence (DNA): TGCGCCAGCCGCCTTGGGGGGCGGATCACCGGGGAGCTGTTTTTT.